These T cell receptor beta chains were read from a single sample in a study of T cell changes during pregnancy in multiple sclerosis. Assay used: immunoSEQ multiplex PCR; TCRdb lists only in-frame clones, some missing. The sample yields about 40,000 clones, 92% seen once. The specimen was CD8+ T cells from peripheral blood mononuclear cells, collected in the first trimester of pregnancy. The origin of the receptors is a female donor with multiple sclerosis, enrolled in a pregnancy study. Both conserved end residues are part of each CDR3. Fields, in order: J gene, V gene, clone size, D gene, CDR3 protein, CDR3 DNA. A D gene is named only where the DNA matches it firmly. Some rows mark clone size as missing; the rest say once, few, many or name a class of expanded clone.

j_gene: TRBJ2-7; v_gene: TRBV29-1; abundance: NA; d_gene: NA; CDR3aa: CSVVLGQMPYEQYF; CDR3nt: TGCAGCGTTGTTTTGGGACAAATGCCGTACGAGCAGTACTTC
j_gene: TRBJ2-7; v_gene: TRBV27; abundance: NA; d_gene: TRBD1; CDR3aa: CASSSDRGDEQYF; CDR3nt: TGTGCCAGCAGTTCCGACAGGGGAGACGAGCAGTACTTC
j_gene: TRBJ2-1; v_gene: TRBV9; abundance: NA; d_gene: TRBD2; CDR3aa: CASSGRGLAGYNEQFF; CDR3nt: TGTGCCAGCAGCGGACGAGGACTAGCGGGTTACAATGAGCAGTTCTTC
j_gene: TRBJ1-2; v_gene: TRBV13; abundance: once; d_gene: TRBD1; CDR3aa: CASSFAGTGGGYTF; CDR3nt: TGTGCCAGCAGCTTCGCCGGGACAGGTGGCGGCTACACCTTC
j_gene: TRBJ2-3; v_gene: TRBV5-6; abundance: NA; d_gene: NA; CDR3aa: CASSSTTSYTDTQYF; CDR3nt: TGTGCCAGCAGCTCCACGACTAGTTACACAGATACGCAGTATTTT
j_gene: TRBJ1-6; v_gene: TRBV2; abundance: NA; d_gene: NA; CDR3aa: CASTADSNSPLHF; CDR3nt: TGTGCCAGCACCGCGGACAGCAATTCACCCCTCCACTTT
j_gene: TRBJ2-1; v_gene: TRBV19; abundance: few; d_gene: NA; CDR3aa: CASSIAGGPLNEQFF; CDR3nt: TGTGCCAGTAGTATAGCGGGGGGCCCCCTGAATGAGCAGTTCTTC
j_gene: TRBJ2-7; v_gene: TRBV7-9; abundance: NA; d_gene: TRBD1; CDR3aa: CASSPGQGRVEQYF; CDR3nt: TGTGCCAGCAGCCCGGGACAGGGGCGTGTCGAGCAGTACTTC
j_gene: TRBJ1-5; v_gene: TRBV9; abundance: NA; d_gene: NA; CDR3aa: CASSVAGAGNQPQHF; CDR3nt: TGTGCCAGCAGCGTAGCAGGGGCGGGCAATCAGCCCCAGCATTTT
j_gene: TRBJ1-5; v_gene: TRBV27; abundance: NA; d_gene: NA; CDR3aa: CASSTGTGAQHF; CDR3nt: TGTGCCAGCAGTACCGGGACGGGGGCCCAGCATTTT
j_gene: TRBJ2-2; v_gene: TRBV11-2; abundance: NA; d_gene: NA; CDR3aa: CASSGGAANTGELFF; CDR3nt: TGTGCCAGCAGCGGAGGGGCAGCAAACACCGGGGAGCTGTTTTTT
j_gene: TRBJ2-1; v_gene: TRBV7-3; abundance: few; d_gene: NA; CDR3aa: CASSLVVGGGLNEQFF; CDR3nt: TGTGCCAGCAGCTTAGTAGTTGGCGGGGGCCTCAATGAGCAGTTCTTC
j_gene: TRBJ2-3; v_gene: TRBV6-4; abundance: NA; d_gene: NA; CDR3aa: CASSYGGSGTDTQYF; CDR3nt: TGTGCCAGCAGCTATGGGGGGTCTGGCACAGATACGCAGTATTTT
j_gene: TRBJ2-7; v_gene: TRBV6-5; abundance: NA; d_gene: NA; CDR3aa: CASSYDPGQHYEQYF; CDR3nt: TGTGCCAGCAGTTACGACCCGGGACAACACTACGAGCAGTACTTC
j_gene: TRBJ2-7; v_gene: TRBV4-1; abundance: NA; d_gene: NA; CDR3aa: CASSPGTVNEQYF; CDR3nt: TGCGCCAGCAGCCCCGGGACTGTCAACGAGCAGTACTTC
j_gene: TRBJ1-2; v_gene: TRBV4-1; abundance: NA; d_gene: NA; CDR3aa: CASSHPGSRSDGYTF; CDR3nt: TGCGCCAGCAGCCATCCCGGTTCACGAAGCGATGGCTACACCTTC
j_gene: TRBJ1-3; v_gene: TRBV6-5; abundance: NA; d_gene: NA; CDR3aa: CASRAGNTIYF; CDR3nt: TGTGCCAGCAGAGCGGGAAACACCATATATTTT
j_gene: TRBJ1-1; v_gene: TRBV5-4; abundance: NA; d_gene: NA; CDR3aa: CASSLDISHGEREAFF; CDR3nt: TGTGCCAGCAGCTTGGACATTTCCCACGGGGAGAGGGAAGCTTTCTTT
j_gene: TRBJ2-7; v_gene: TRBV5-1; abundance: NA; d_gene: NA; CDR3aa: CASSLPGVEQYF; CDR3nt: TGCGCCAGCAGCCTCCCAGGGGTAGAGCAGTACTTC
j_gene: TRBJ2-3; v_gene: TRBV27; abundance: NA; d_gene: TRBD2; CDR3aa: CASSLGQQVSGGGSTDTQYF; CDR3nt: TGTGCCAGCAGTTTAGGCCAACAGGTCTCGGGCGGGGGTTCCACAGATACGCAGTATTTT
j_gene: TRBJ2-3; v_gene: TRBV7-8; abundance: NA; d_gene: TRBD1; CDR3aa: CASSLRFRGQGSSDTQYF; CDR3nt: TGTGCCAGCAGCTTACGCTTCCGGGGACAGGGGTCATCAGATACGCAGTATTTT
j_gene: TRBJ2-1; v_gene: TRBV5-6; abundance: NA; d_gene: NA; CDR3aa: CASSIPGTPTWFF; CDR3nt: TGTGCCAGCAGCATCCCCGGGACTCCGACGTGGTTCTTC